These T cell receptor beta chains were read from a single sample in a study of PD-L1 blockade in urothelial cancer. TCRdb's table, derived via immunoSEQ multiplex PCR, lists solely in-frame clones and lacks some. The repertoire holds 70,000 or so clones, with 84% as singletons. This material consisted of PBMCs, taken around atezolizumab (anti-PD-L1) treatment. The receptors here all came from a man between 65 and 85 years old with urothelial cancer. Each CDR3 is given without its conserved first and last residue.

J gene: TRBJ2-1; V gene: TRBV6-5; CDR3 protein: ASSWTAPNPRDEQF
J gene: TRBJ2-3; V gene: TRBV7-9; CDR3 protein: ASSSRGADTQY
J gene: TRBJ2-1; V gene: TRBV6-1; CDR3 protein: ASSENSDSYNEQF
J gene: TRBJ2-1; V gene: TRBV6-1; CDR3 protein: ASSERDRVNNEQF
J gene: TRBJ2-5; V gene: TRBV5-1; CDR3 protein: ASSYPGLAGGETQY
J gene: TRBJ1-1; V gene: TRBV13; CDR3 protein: ASSLSGTGGNEAF
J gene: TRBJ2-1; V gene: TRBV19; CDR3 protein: ASSIGTGAYNEQF
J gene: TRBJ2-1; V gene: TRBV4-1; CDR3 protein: ASSPAGTSSYEQF
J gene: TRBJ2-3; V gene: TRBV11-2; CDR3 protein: ASSAAPGQGDTQY
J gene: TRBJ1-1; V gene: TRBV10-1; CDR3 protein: ASSPSGNTEAF
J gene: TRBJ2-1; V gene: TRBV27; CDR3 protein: ASSQVGLAALYNEQF
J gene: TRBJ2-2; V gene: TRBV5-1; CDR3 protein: ASSLVSVNTGELF
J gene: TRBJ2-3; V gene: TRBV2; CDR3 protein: ASSGWADTQY
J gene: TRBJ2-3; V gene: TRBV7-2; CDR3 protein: ASSFSRGDTQY
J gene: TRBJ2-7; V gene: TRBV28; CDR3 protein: ASSITPTGSGSYEQY
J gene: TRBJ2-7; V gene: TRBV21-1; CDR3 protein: ASSKSGQGRGDEQY
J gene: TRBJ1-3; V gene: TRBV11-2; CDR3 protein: ASSLGPGSSGNTIY
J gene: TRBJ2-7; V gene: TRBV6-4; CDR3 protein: ASSDRLAGRSYEQY